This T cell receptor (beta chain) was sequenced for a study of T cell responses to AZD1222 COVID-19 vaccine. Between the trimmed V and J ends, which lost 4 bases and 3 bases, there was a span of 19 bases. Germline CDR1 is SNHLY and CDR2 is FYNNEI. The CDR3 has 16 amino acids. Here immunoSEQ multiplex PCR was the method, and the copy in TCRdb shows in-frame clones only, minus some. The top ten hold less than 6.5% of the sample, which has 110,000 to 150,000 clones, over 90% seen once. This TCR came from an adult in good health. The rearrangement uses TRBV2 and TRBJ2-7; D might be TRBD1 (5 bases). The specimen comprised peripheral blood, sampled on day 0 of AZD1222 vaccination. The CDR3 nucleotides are TGTGCCAGCAGTGGAGTGGAAGGGGCTGGGAACTACGAGCAGTACTTC. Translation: CASSGVEGAGNYEQYF.